The 5 T cell receptor beta chains listed next were all sequenced from one sample in a study of OX40 agonist ivuxolimab in advanced cancers. TCRdb keeps only in-frame clones here, not all; method: immunoSEQ multiplex PCR. The sample holds around 21,000 clones, around 80% seen once. The sample in question was CD4+ or CD8+ T cells sorted from blood, obtained in a trial of the OX40 agonist ivuxolimab. The receptors come from an adult with an advanced solid tumor such as melanoma, head and neck, liver or kidney cancer.

This clone occurred a few times. This sequence joins TRBV27 and TRBJ2-1; 8 bases fit TRBD2. The trim removed 8 bases at V and 4 bases at J, leaving 7 bases unmatched. Germline CDR1 MNHEY, CDR2 SMNVEV (reference sequence). The length of the CDR3 is 14 residues. The CDR3 here is CASGAGGVYNEQFF. The CDR3, as DNA: TGTGCCAGCGGGGCGGGGGGTGTTTACAATGAGCAGTTCTTC.

The chain is built from TRBV30 and TRBJ2-5; 7 nucleotides line up with TRBD1. Germline V gene data show CDR1 as GTSNPN and CDR2 as SVGIG (reference sequence). V shed 5 bases, J shed 4 bases, and the junction held 7 bases outside the gene matches. The CDR3 runs 13 residues. The CDR3 DNA reads TGTGCCTGGGCGGCGACAGGGACAGAGACCCAGTACTTC. It specifies CAWAATGTETQYF.

The rearrangement links TRBV4-3 to TRBJ2-7; 11 bases align to TRBD2. The CDR3 extends over 14 amino acids. Germline loops: CDR1 LGHNA, CDR2 YSLEER. The J segment lost 3 bases and the V segment lost 3 bases, leaving 1 base of the junction unmatched. The CDR3 here is CASSQGLAVYEQYF. The CDR3 coding sequence is TGCGCCAGCAGCCAGGGACTAGCGGTCTACGAGCAGTACTTC.

This chain joins TRBV5-5 and TRBJ2-7; D call uncertain. The germline V and J ends were trimmed by 0 bases and 1 base, with 5 bases remaining between them. Germline values: CDR1 SGHKS, CDR2 YYEKEE (reference sequence). There are 13 residues in the CDR3. The CDR3 DNA is TGTGCCAGCAGCTTGGAGGGTTCCTACGAGCAGTACTTC. This codes for CASSLEGSYEQYF.

With regard to this clone: This sample also contains other DNA sequences that code for the same CDR3. The V gene is TRBV11-3, the J gene TRBJ1-1; the D is unclear. V was shortened by 3 bases and J by 5 bases, with 10 bases between the two germline ends. The CDR3 is 13 amino acids. The V gene's germline CDR1 is SGHNT and CDR2 YENEEA. The CDR3 region has the DNA TGTGCCAGCAGCTTGGGATTGGGAACTGAAGCTTTCTTT. As protein: CASSLGLGTEAFF.